The sequence of this T cell receptor beta chain was determined in a study of shared clonotypes between healthy human individuals. Study-wide results and caveats: Measured sharing among donors was expected to vary with sequencing depth. Clonotype sharing across several donors was observed for 4% to 6.5% of naive CD4 clonotypes.

Assay used: immunoSEQ multiplex PCR; TCRdb lists only in-frame clones, some missing. The sample lists more than 2 million clones; approximately 94% were seen once. Concerning this clone itself: Its specificity is unknown.

CD45RA-negative memory and CD45RA+ naive subsets were split from the CD4+ cells. Sequenced sample: naive CD4+ T cells sorted from blood. The subset is: CD45RA+ positively selected. The clonotype was recovered from a man aged 18 to 29 in good health.

CDR3 DNA sequence: TGCGCCAGCAGCGGCGGACAGGGAGCTTCACCTGGCTACACCTTC. Protein product: CASSGGQGASPGYTF. The V and J genes are TRBV5-1 and TRBJ1-2; 8 bases are a match to TRBD1. The CDR3 is 15 amino acids. Per the germline V gene, CDR1 is SGHRS and CDR2 is YFSETQ. V was pared by 4 bases and J by 7 bases, with 12 bases of the junction left unmatched.